The 14 T cell receptor beta chains below come from one sample, sequenced in a study of Ad26.COV2.S vaccination and SARS-CoV-2 variants. Treatment meaning: 15 to 20 received Ad26.COV2.S at low or high dose, single or two shots; several received placebo; per-sample allocation not given. Collection of the samples took place on day 63 after the first injection of vaccine or placebo. Assay: immunoSEQ multiplex PCR; the TCRdb copy retains only in-frame clones and omits some. The data show around 370,000 clones, 70% to 90% seen once. The specimen was peripheral blood, collected in a trial of Ad26.COV2.S vaccine versus placebo. Source of these receptors: a person aged 18 to 65 who received the Ad26.COV2.S COVID-19 vaccine or a placebo.

V gene TRBV10-2 combines with J gene TRBJ2-7; tentatively, D is TRBD1 (5 bases). From germline, CDR1 is WSHSY and CDR2 SAAADI. This CDR3 comprises 13 residues. The V and J ends lost 6 bases and 7 bases respectively, with 16 bases between them. The CDR3 nucleotides read TGCGCCAGCAGCCGGGCCTCAGCAGGGGAGCAGTACTTC. Protein: CASSRASAGEQYF.

The V and J genes are TRBV19 and TRBJ2-2, with D tentatively TRBD2 (6 bases). V was clipped by 3 bases and J by 0 bases, with 8 bases between them. The CDR3 extends over 15 amino acids. Germline CDR1 is LNHDA and CDR2 is SQIVND (reference sequence). The CDR3 sequence: CASSIGGANTGELFF. CDR3 DNA sequence: TGTGCCAGTAGTATCGGGGGAGCGAACACCGGGGAGCTGTTTTTT.

This clone was seen just once. The gene calls are TRBV4-2 and TRBJ2-5; no clear D gene. Trimming shortened V by 3 bases and J by 5 bases, and 10 bases separated the two germline ends. The CDR3 totals 13 residues. Per germline, CDR1 LGHNA and CDR2 YNFKEQ. CDR3 DNA: TGTGCCAGCAGCCATCGACGGAAGGAGACCCAGTACTTC. This codes for CASSHRRKETQYF.

This sequence joins TRBV29-1 and TRBJ2-3; D gene ambiguous. Trimming pared 5 bases from V and 4 bases from J, leaving 13 bases between. Germline CDR1 and CDR2: SQVTM and ANQGSEA. The CDR3 consists of 13 residues. CDR3 amino acids: CSVLNPGADTQYF. In DNA form, the CDR3 reads TGCAGCGTTTTGAATCCGGGCGCAGATACGCAGTATTTT.

The rearrangement joins TRBV18 to TRBJ2-6; weak D call: TRBD2 (6 bases). The CDR3 totals 15 residues. The germline V gene has CDR1 KGHSH and CDR2 LQKENI. V dropped 1 base and J dropped 4 bases, with 8 bases sitting between them. The CDR3 spells CASSPRGAGANVLTF. The CDR3 nucleotides read TGTGCCAGCTCACCACGCGGGGCGGGGGCCAACGTCCTGACTTTC. Variable domain in full (rest from reference TRBV18 and TRBJ2-6): NAGVMQNPRHLVRRRGQEARLRCSPMKGHSHVYWYRQLPEEGLKFMVYLQKENIIDESGMPKERFSAEFPKEGPSILRIQQVVRGDSAAYFCASSPRGAGANVLTFGAGSRLTVL.

V usage is TRBV9 and J usage is TRBJ2-7, with TRBD2 matching 13 bases. V lost 0 bases, J lost 6 bases, and 12 bases stayed unmatched. The germline gives CDR1 SGDLS, CDR2 YYNGEE. This CDR3 has 18 amino acids. This CDR3 is CASSVAALAGGPGVEQYF. The CDR3 DNA follows: TGTGCCAGCAGCGTAGCTGCACTAGCGGGAGGGCCTGGAGTCGAGCAGTACTTC.

The genes are TRBV7-9 and TRBJ2-1; D is perhaps TRBD1 or TRBD2 (6 bases each). The CDR3 has 16 residues. V was shortened by 2 bases and J by 4 bases, with 15 bases between the two germline ends. The V gene's germline CDR1 is SEHNR and CDR2 FQNEAQ (reference sequence). This CDR3 reads CASSLLGGGGYNEQFF. CDR3 bases: TGTGCCAGCAGCTTATTAGGGGGAGGTGGGTACAATGAGCAGTTCTTC.

This chain uses TRBV7-2 with TRBJ2-7; 11 bases agree with TRBD2. Looked up from germline, CDR1 is SGHTA and CDR2 is FQGNSA. The V and J ends lost 4 bases and 2 bases, in that order; junction bases with no gene match: 13. The length of the CDR3 is 18 residues. The CDR3 spells CASSSPRASGRFTYEQYF. CDR3 DNA sequence: TGTGCCAGCAGCTCCCCCCGTGCTAGCGGGAGGTTTACCTACGAGCAGTACTTC.

The genes are TRBV5-1 and TRBJ1-3; D gene uncertain. V lost 4 bases and J 9 bases, leaving 23 bases between the germline ends. Germline values: CDR1 SGHRS, CDR2 YFSETQ. The CDR3 sequence is 16 residues long. CDR3 in DNA: TGCGCCAGCAGCAGTCGTGATCTCAATGCCCAAGGCACCATATATTTT. Protein sequence: CASSSRDLNAQGTIYF. The variable domain in full, completed from reference TRBV5-1 and TRBJ1-3, reads KAGVTQTPRYLIKTRGQQVTLSCSPISGHRSVSWYQQTPGQGLQFLFEYFSETQRNKGNFPGRFSGRQFSNSRSEMNVSTLELGDSALYLCASSSRDLNAQGTIYFGEGSWLTVV.

V usage is TRBV30 and J usage is TRBJ1-1; D not certain. The CDR3 is made up of 12 amino acids. V shed 2 bases and J shed 1 base, with 5 bases lying between them. Germline-derived CDR1 and CDR2 are GTSNPN and SVGIG (reference sequence). The CDR3 sequence is CAWSQKNTEAFF. The CDR3 coding sequence is TGTGCCTGGAGTCAGAAGAACACTGAAGCTTTCTTT. The full variable domain, its missing parts supplied by reference TRBV30 and TRBJ1-1, is SQTIHQWPATLVQPVGSPLSLECTVEGTSNPNLYWYRQAAGRGLQLLFYSVGIGQISSEVPQNLSASRPQDRQFILSSKKLLLSDSGFYLCAWSQKNTEAFFGQGTRLTVV.

This chain connects TRBV5-1 to TRBJ2-1; D not resolved. This CDR3 region has 12 residues. In germline, CDR1 is SGHRS, CDR2 YFSETQ. V lost 1 base, J lost 7 bases, and 6 bases lay in between. CDR3 sequence: CASSLFWNEQFF. The CDR3 DNA reads TGCGCCAGCAGCTTGTTCTGGAATGAGCAGTTCTTC.

This rearrangement joins TRBV4-3 to TRBJ2-1, with D possibly being TRBD2 (5 bases). The ends were cut back, 4 bases at V and 8 bases at J, with 18 bases in the middle. The CDR3 covers 15 residues. CDR1 and CDR2 (germline): LGHNA, YSLEER. CDR3 in DNA: TGCGCCAGCAGCCCGACCACTAGGCCTCGGGATGAGCAGTTCTTC. Translated: CASSPTTRPRDEQFF.

The chain recombines TRBV7-2 with TRBJ2-4; unclear D gene. Germline CDR1 reads SGHTA; CDR2 reads FQGNSA. V was cut by 1 base and J by 0 bases, with 4 bases left in between. The length of the CDR3 is 14 residues. DNA for the CDR3: TGTGCCAGCAGCTTAGTGTTAGCCAAAAACATTCAGTACTTC. It encodes CASSLVLAKNIQYF.

This clone occurred once. The V and J genes are TRBV18 and TRBJ2-1; weak D call: TRBD1 (6 bases). The CDR3 covers 18 residues. V dropped 1 base and J dropped 0 bases, with 16 bases sitting between them. Germline CDR1 is KGHSH and CDR2 is LQKENI. The CDR3: CASSPRHGGMGSYNEQFF. CDR3 nucleotide sequence: TGTGCCAGCTCACCACGTCATGGGGGCATGGGCTCCTACAATGAGCAGTTCTTC.